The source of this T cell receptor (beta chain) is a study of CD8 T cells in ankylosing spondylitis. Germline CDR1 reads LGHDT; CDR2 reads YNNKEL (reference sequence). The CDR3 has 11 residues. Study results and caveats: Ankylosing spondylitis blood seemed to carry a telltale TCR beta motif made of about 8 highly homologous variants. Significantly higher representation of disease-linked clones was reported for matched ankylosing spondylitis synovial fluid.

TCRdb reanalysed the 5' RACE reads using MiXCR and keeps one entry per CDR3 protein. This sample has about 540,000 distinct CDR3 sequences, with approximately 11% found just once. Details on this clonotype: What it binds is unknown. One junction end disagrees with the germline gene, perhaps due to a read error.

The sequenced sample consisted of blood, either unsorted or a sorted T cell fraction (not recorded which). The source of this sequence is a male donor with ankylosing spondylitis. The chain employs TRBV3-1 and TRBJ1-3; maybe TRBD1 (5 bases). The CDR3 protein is CASSQWGPLTF. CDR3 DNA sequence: TGTGCCAGCAGCCAATGGGGCCCTCTAACGTTT.